The present T cell receptor (beta chain) was sequenced within a study of T cell responses to AZD1222 COVID-19 vaccine. Clones were sequenced by immunoSEQ multiplex PCR, and TCRdb holds only the in-frame ones, with some missing. The sample yields fewer than 180,000 clones, about nine tenths seen once. The study, taken as a whole, reports: A mostly white British donor set with more females was recruited, and clonal diversity was possibly underestimated.

A note on this clone: The antigen is unknown.

CDR3 length: 16 residues. The V and J ends lost 3 bases and 4 bases, in that order; junction bases with no gene match: 9. Germline V lookup: CDR1 LGHNT, CDR2 FRNRAP. This receptor was taken from an adult who received the AZD1222 COVID-19 vaccine. The chain couples TRBV12-5 to TRBJ1-2; TRBD1 agrees at 9 bases. The material was peripheral blood, obtained 28 days after the second AZD1222 dose. The CDR3 coding sequence is TGTGCTAGTGGTTTACGGGGACAGGGCCTTCTCTATGGCTACACCTTC. Protein: CASGLRGQGLLYGYTF.